This TCR beta chain is from a study of identical twins. The study, taken as a whole, reports: Zero-insertion findings could be partly confounded by invariant cells (MAIT and iNKT cells).

Each cDNA held unique molecular identifiers, and template switching gave it a universal primer site. TCRdb itself ran the 5' RACE reads through MiXCR, one entry per CDR3 protein. The data hold more than 650,000 distinct CDR3 sequences, with 6.1% observed a single time. The length of the CDR3 is 13 residues. The V segment lost 7 bases and the J segment 10 bases; nucleotides outside the gene matches: 9. Germline assignment: CDR1 SQVTM and CDR2 ANQGSEA. This clonotype was seen repeatedly, ten times or more. The antigen is undetermined. This sequence originates from a man aged 18 to 30 in good health. The V call is TRBV29-1, the J call TRBJ2-1, with TRBD2 matching over 11 bases. The specimen was naive T cells sorted from blood. The CDR3 sequence is CSAIAGGPGEQFF. The CDR3 DNA reads as TGCAGCGCCATAGCGGGAGGGCCTGGAGAGCAGTTCTTC.